This T cell receptor beta chain was obtained from a study of metastatic and nonmetastatic thyroid tumors (dated by TCRdb to 2020 to 2021). The study in broad terms: Repertoires were compared across peripheral blood and tumor or nodule tissue samples from malignant and benign thyroid patients. Here is what the overall study found, with its caveats: TCR beta diversity was reported as significantly higher in malignant tumors than in benign nodules, in both blood and tumor samples.

From its cysteine to its phenylalanine, the CDR3 spans 16 amino acids. Left in the record is the CDR3 DNA by itself, 48 bases read in frame from the first base. Based on the germline V gene (reference sequence), the CDR1 and CDR2 sequences are LGHDT and YNNKEL. V is reduced by 2 bases and J by 2 bases, leaving a spacing of 13 bases between them. Library creation used PCR. The instrument was an Illumina HiSeq 4000. High-throughput sequencing was used to profile the TCR beta-chain CDR3 region of every patient. Processing in the source paper ran as follows. The researchers built a classifier to tell apart papillary thyroid cancer patients with distant metastasis, based on CDR3 differences among clinicopathological groups. Repertoire diversity was assessed with the Shannon index, and tumor-blood repertoire similarity with the Morisita-Horn index. TCRdb reran the public reads through fastp at Q25 and MiXCR, keeping productive beta chains. What appears here as the V and J calls and clone size reflects TCRdb's work, not the paper's. The table for this sample lists approximately 28,000 clones; about 21% of them were counted only once. Together, the top ten hold roughly 22% of the sample.

This clone showed up many times. Its antigen is still unknown. There are no base qualities to consult, and no much larger clone falls within one base. No treatment had been received by any patient before thyroid surgery. Using T-cell receptor beta sequencing, the study looked back at clinical samples from patients collected from about 2011 to 2019. The chain joins TRBV3-1 to TRBJ2-1; the D segment could be TRBD2, given 6 matching bases. The sequence derives from a female donor with papillary thyroid cancer or a benign thyroid nodule (not recorded which). Some clones in this sample may be carry-over from other donors' samples. The sample comprised blood. The DNA sequence is as follows: TGTGCCAGCAGCCAACCCGGGAGCCTGGCCTACAATGAGCAGTTCTTC. It translates as CASSQPGSLAYNEQFF.